The rows below give T cell receptor beta chains drawn from one sample of a study of blood T cell repertoires in COVID-19. Clones were read by immunoSEQ multiplex PCR, and TCRdb kept only the in-frame ones, dropping some. Here the sample spans under 350,000 clones, 65% to 90% being singletons. The sample comprised peripheral blood. Every receptor here comes from a human donor in a cohort sampled during active COVID-19. Both conserved end residues are part of each CDR3. D genes are given only for firm matches. Not all rows give a size; the values are once, few, many and, for expanded clones, a class.

clone_size | d_call | j_call | v_call | cdr3_nt | cdr3_aa
. | . | TRBJ1-1 | TRBV5-1 | TGCGCCAGCAGCCAGCAGGGGAACACTGAAGCTTTCTTT | CASSQQGNTEAFF
. | TRBD2 | TRBJ2-3 | TRBV30 | TGTGCCTGGACCACTTCGCGTCTGGCGGGGGGCACAGATACGCAGTATTTT | CAWTTSRLAGGTDTQYF
. | . | TRBJ2-4 | TRBV19 | TGTGCCAGTAGTGTAGATCGGGGATCAAACATTCAGTACTTC | CASSVDRGSNIQYF
once | TRBD1 | TRBJ2-7 | TRBV19 | TGTGCCAGTAGTACCCCCTCGGGACAGGGTGACGACGAGCAGTACTTC | CASSTPSGQGDDEQYF
. | . | TRBJ2-7 | TRBV2 | TGTGCCAGCATGGGTAGCGCGGACGAGCAGTACTTC | CASMGSADEQYF
. | . | TRBJ1-6 | TRBV5-4 | TGTGCCAGCAGGGTCAGTGGGGGGAATTCACCCCTCCACTTT | CASRVSGGNSPLHF
. | . | TRBJ1-6 | TRBV6-5 | TGTGCCAGCAGTTACGGAGGCTCACCCCTCCACTTT | CASSYGGSPLHF
. | . | TRBJ2-7 | TRBV7-9 | TGTGCCAGCAGCTTAGCAGGAAAACTAGCAAGTGAGCAGTACTTC | CASSLAGKLASEQYF
once | TRBD1 | TRBJ2-5 | TRBV29-1 | TGCAGCGTTGAGGTCGTCAGGGGGCAAGAGACCCAGTACTTC | CSVEVVRGQETQYF
. | . | TRBJ1-2 | TRBV19 | TGTGCCAGTAGTACCGGACTTACAGTGGGCCTCAGGAACTATGGCTACACCTTC | CASSTGLTVGLRNYGYTF
. | . | TRBJ2-5 | TRBV29-1 | TGCAGCGTTGACGAGGGTATCCAAGAGACCCAGTACTTC | CSVDEGIQETQYF
. | . | TRBJ1-6 | TRBV19 | TGTGCCAGTAGAGACATTGGTAATTCACCCCTCCACTTT | CASRDIGNSPLHF
. | . | TRBJ2-7 | TRBV30 | TGTGCCTGGAGTTGGAGGGTGGGGTTCAACGAGCAGTACTTC | CAWSWRVGFNEQYF
. | TRBD1 | TRBJ1-1 | TRBV5-1 | TGCGCCAGCAGCTTGGCAGGGGGATTGAACACTGAAGCTTTCTTT | CASSLAGGLNTEAFF
. | . | TRBJ2-2 | TRBV9 | TGTGCCAGCAGCGTAGTAGACTACGTGAACACCGGGGAGCTGTTTTTT | CASSVVDYVNTGELFF
once | . | TRBJ1-3 | TRBV12-3/TRBV12-4 | TGTGCCAGCAGTCCGCAGGGAAACACCATATATTTT | CASSPQGNTIYF
. | TRBD2 | TRBJ2-1 | TRBV7-2 | TGTGCCAGCAGCTTAGTAGCGGGGTACACTCCCAATGAGCAGTTCTTC | CASSLVAGYTPNEQFF
. | TRBD2 | TRBJ2-7 | TRBV11-3 | TGTGCCAGCAGCCTCGCTGCGGGAGGAGGATACGAGCAGTACTTC | CASSLAAGGGYEQYF
. | . | TRBJ2-7 | TRBV19 | TGTGCCAGTAGTTTCGGCTACGAGCAGTACTTC | CASSFGYEQYF
. | TRBD2 | TRBJ2-1 | TRBV18 | TGTGCCAGCTCACCACAACTAGCGGTCTCCTACAATGAGCAGTTCTTC | CASSPQLAVSYNEQFF
. | . | TRBJ1-3 | TRBV27 | TGTGCCAGCAGGCCTAACTCTGGAAACACCATATATTTT | CASRPNSGNTIYF
. | TRBD2 | TRBJ2-3 | TRBV23-1 | TGCGCCAGCAGTCAATCGGGAGGGTCGGGAGTCAACGATACGCAGTATTTT | CASSQSGGSGVNDTQYF
once | TRBD2 | TRBJ2-3 | TRBV2 | TGTGCCAGTTCGGGAGGTCGCACAGATACGCAGTATTTT | CASSGGRTDTQYF
many | TRBD2 | TRBJ2-3 | TRBV19 | TGTGCCTGTAGCGGGAGGATCGCAGATACGCAGTATTTT | CACSGRIADTQYF
. | . | TRBJ2-7 | TRBV6-4 | TGTGCCCCAGGGTGGGGCGAGCAGTACTTC | CAPGWGEQYF
. | . | TRBJ2-3 | TRBV28 | TGTGCCAGCAGTTTATCTGGGTACGGGAGCCCAGATACGCAGTATTTT | CASSLSGYGSPDTQYF
. | . | TRBJ2-3 | TRBV18 | TGTGCCAGCTCACCACAGGCGCTTGAGGCAGATACGCAGTATTTT | CASSPQALEADTQYF
. | . | TRBJ1-3 | TRBV18 | TGTGCCAGCCAATCCTTACGGGGTCCAGGCAGGCAATCTGGAAACACCATATATTTT | CASQSLRGPGRQSGNTIYF
. | . | TRBJ2-5 | TRBV4-2 | TGTGCCAGCAGCCAAGATTCAAGAGGAGCGAGCCTCCAAGAGACCCAGTACTTC | CASSQDSRGASLQETQYF
. | TRBD2 | TRBJ2-1 | TRBV3-1/TRBV3-2 | TGTGCCAGCAGCCCCGGGGGGGCCTTCCACAATGAGCAGTTCTTC | CASSPGGAFHNEQFF
. | TRBD2 | TRBJ2-2 | TRBV5-4 | TGTGCCAGCAGCTTAGCCGGGACTATTGGAACCGGGGAGCTGTTTTTT | CASSLAGTIGTGELFF
. | . | TRBJ2-3 | TRBV30 | TGTGCCTGGAGTAGAGGCCACACAGATACGCAGTATTTT | CAWSRGHTDTQYF
. | . | TRBJ2-1 | TRBV6-6 | TGTGCCAGCACTGACTCCGTCGCCTACAATGAGCAGTTCTTC | CASTDSVAYNEQFF
. | . | TRBJ2-4 | TRBV5-4 | TGTGCCAGCAGCTCTCTTGGCAGGGGTGAAGTTGAAAACATTCAGTACTTC | CASSSLGRGEVENIQYF
few | . | TRBJ1-1 | TRBV25-1 | TGTGCCAGCAGTGGTTCGGTATACACTGAAGCTTTCTTT | CASSGSVYTEAFF
. | . | TRBJ2-1 | TRBV24-1 | TGTGCCACCACGTTTGCGGGGTTGAGCTCCTACAATGAGCAGTTCTTC | CATTFAGLSSYNEQFF
. | TRBD1 | TRBJ2-2 | TRBV27 | TGTGCCAGCAGTGGCACCGGGACAGGGGGTACCGGGGAGCTGTTTTTT | CASSGTGTGGTGELFF
. | TRBD2 | TRBJ2-1 | TRBV20-1 | TGCAGTGCTAGTCCCGGGACTAGCAAATTCTTC | CSASPGTSKFF
once | TRBD1 | TRBJ1-5 | TRBV6-5 | TGTGCCAGCAGTTCTCGACAGGGTAATCAGCCCCAGCATTTT | CASSSRQGNQPQHF
few | . | TRBJ2-2 | TRBV7-9 | TGTGCCAGCAGCTTAGAGGGTGGTCAACAGGCCGGGGAGCTGTTTTTT | CASSLEGGQQAGELFF
. | TRBD1 | TRBJ2-1 | TRBV5-1 | TGCGCCAGCAGCCTATATGGGGGACAGCTTACAATGGAGCAGTTCTTC | CASSLYGGQLTMEQFF
. | . | TRBJ2-5 | TRBV7-9 | TGTGCCAGCAGCGTACAAGAGACCCAGTACTTC | CASSVQETQYF
many | . | TRBJ2-7 | TRBV27 | TGTGCCAGCAGTCCTCAGGGTAACCCTCACGACGAGCAGTACTTC | CASSPQGNPHDEQYF
few | TRBD1 | TRBJ2-6 | TRBV4-2 | TGTGCCAGCAGCCGGGACAGGGGCCTCTCTGGGGCCAACGTCCTGACTTTC | CASSRDRGLSGANVLTF
. | TRBD2 | TRBJ2-5 | TRBV19 | TGTGCCAGTAGTGCTGGACTAGTGGCAGAGACCCAGTACTTC | CASSAGLVAETQYF
. | . | TRBJ1-1 | TRBV29-1 | TGCAGCGTTAACAGGAACACTGAAGCTTTCTTT | CSVNRNTEAFF
once | TRBD1 | TRBJ1-4 | TRBV2 | TGTGCCAGCAGTGAGGGGACAGGGGCGGAAAAACTGTTTTTT | CASSEGTGAEKLFF
. | TRBD2 | TRBJ2-7 | TRBV2 | TGTGCCAGCAAGCGGGGACTCCAAAACGAGCAGTACTTC | CASKRGLQNEQYF
. | TRBD2 | TRBJ2-7 | TRBV4-1 | TGCGCCAGCAGCCAAGTACAAGCGGGAGGCGTCTACGAGCAGTACTTC | CASSQVQAGGVYEQYF
. | . | TRBJ2-1 | TRBV6-5 | TGTGCCAGCAGCCTTATCCGGGGGTCGGGTGAGCAGTTCTTC | CASSLIRGSGEQFF
. | TRBD2 | TRBJ2-3 | TRBV6-4 | TGTGCCAGCTATAGCGGGAGCGTCCTAGAGCGCACGCAGTATTTT | CASYSGSVLERTQYF
few | TRBD2 | TRBJ2-3 | TRBV30 | TGTGCCTGGGGGACTAGCGGGGGACGGGGTACGCAGTATTTT | CAWGTSGGRGTQYF
. | TRBD2 | TRBJ2-1 | TRBV11-2 | TGTGCCAGCAGCTTAGTCTTGGCGGGAGCCGATGAGCAGTTCTTC | CASSLVLAGADEQFF
. | . | TRBJ2-1 | TRBV19 | TGTGCCAGTAAACGGAGGGAGCCCTACAATGAGCAGTTCTTC | CASKRREPYNEQFF
. | . | TRBJ1-5 | TRBV7-2 | TGTGCCAGCAGCTTAGATCACCAGGGCAATCAGCCCCAGCATTTT | CASSLDHQGNQPQHF
. | . | TRBJ1-4 | TRBV14 | TGTGCCAGCAGCCAATTCGTGAATGAAAAACTGTTTTTT | CASSQFVNEKLFF
. | TRBD1 | TRBJ2-7 | TRBV2 | TGTGCCAGCAGTCCCTCTAGGGGGCTCCACGAGCAGTACTTC | CASSPSRGLHEQYF
. | . | TRBJ2-3 | TRBV4-1 | TGCGCCAGCAGCCAAGAGGGTGACTCCTTGGGCACAGATACGCAGTATTTT | CASSQEGDSLGTDTQYF
. | TRBD1 | TRBJ1-1 | TRBV5-1 | TGCGCCAGCAGACCGACAGGGGGCTCGGTTGAAGCTTTCTTT | CASRPTGGSVEAFF